This T cell receptor beta chain was sequenced for a study of blood T cell repertoires in COVID-19. Across the whole study: Spain, Italy and the United States supplied samples that represented acute and convalescent COVID-19.

The V end lost 6 bases, the J end lost 3 bases, and 6 bases lay between the germline ends. The V gene's germline CDR1 is MNHEY and CDR2 SVGAGI. This CDR3 has 11 amino acids. As handled by the study authors: Quantification of nucleated cells was approximated via reference gene primer amplification. The table came from immunoSEQ multiplex PCR; TCRdb's copy has only in-frame clones and leaves some out. The V and J calls and clone size are taken from that table; D and trimming were inferred from the DNA. Of about 250,000 clones in the sample, roughly 86% were seen once. The V call is TRBV6-5, the J call TRBJ2-7; D gene unclear. The TCR sequence derives from a woman in her sixties or seventies who had recovered from COVID-19. The sample comprised peripheral blood. The CDR3 spells CASRSGYEQYF. DNA for the CDR3: TGTGCCAGCAGGTCGGGCTACGAGCAGTACTTC.